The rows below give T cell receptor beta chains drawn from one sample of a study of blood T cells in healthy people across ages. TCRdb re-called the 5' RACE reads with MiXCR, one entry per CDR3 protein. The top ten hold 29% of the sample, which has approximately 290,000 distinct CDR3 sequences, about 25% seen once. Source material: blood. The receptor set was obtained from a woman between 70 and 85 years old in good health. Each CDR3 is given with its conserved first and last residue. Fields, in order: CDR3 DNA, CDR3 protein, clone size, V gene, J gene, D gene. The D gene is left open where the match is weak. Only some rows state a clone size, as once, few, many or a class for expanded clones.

CDR3 DNA: TGCGCCAGCAGCCCCGAACTAGCGGACTCCTACGAGCAGTACTTC
CDR3 protein: CASSPELADSYEQYF
clone size: -
V gene: TRBV4-1
J gene: TRBJ2-7
D gene: TRBD2

CDR3 DNA: TGTGCCAGCAGCTTCGATGGGACAGGGGGCTTCTCCTATAATTCACCCCTCCACTTT
CDR3 protein: CASSFDGTGGFSYNSPLHF
clone size: -
V gene: TRBV28
J gene: TRBJ1-6
D gene: TRBD1

CDR3 DNA: TGTGCCAGCAGCCAAGACCGGACTAGCGGGATTTTTAAGGCGAAGTACTTC
CDR3 protein: CASSQDRTSGIFKAKYF
clone size: few
V gene: TRBV3-1
J gene: TRBJ2-5
D gene: TRBD2

CDR3 DNA: TGTGCCAGCTCTGCTAGCGGACGCACAGATACGCAGTATTTT
CDR3 protein: CASSASGRTDTQYF
clone size: many
V gene: TRBV2
J gene: TRBJ2-3
D gene: TRBD2

CDR3 DNA: TGTGCCAGCAGCTCCGGATTGGGTAACAATCAGCCCCAGCATTTT
CDR3 protein: CASSSGLGNNQPQHF
clone size: -
V gene: TRBV7-6
J gene: TRBJ1-5
D gene: -

CDR3 DNA: TGCAGCATCCGGGACAGCTCCTACGAGCAGTACTTC
CDR3 protein: CSIRDSSYEQYF
clone size: many
V gene: TRBV29-1
J gene: TRBJ2-7
D gene: TRBD1

CDR3 DNA: TGCGCCAGCAGCTTGGCCGGGATGAAGAATGAAAAACTGTTTTTT
CDR3 protein: CASSLAGMKNEKLFF
clone size: few
V gene: TRBV5-1
J gene: TRBJ1-4
D gene: -

CDR3 DNA: TGTGCCAGCTCGGGTTACCAAGAGACCCAGTACTTC
CDR3 protein: CASSGYQETQYF
clone size: few
V gene: TRBV28
J gene: TRBJ2-5
D gene: -

CDR3 DNA: TGCAGTGCTAGAGATCTAAGGCTAGCGGGGGTAGGGGGGACGCAGTATTTT
CDR3 protein: CSARDLRLAGVGGTQYF
clone size: -
V gene: TRBV20-1
J gene: TRBJ2-3
D gene: TRBD2

CDR3 DNA: TGCGCCAGCAGCCCATCGCGGCTTCAGCCCCAGCATTTT
CDR3 protein: CASSPSRLQPQHF
clone size: -
V gene: TRBV4-3
J gene: TRBJ1-5
D gene: -

CDR3 DNA: TGTGCCAGCAGTTACACGACCGGCGGGGGTTTCTACAATGAGCAGTTCTTC
CDR3 protein: CASSYTTGGGFYNEQFF
clone size: few
V gene: TRBV6-2/TRBV6-3
J gene: TRBJ2-1
D gene: TRBD2

CDR3 DNA: TGTGCCAGCAGCGTAGGGCAGACAGAGACCCAGTACTTC
CDR3 protein: CASSVGQTETQYF
clone size: -
V gene: TRBV9
J gene: TRBJ2-5
D gene: -

CDR3 DNA: TGTGCCAGCGGTGTCTTAGCGGGAGTGTCCGGGGAGCTGTTTTTT
CDR3 protein: CASGVLAGVSGELFF
clone size: few
V gene: TRBV27
J gene: TRBJ2-2
D gene: TRBD2

CDR3 DNA: TGCAGTGCTTTGACTAGCGCTGATACGCAGTATTTT
CDR3 protein: CSALTSADTQYF
clone size: few
V gene: TRBV20-1
J gene: TRBJ2-3
D gene: TRBD2

CDR3 DNA: TGCGCCAGCAGCTTGGTAGGGAATGAAAAACTGTTTTTT
CDR3 protein: CASSLVGNEKLFF
clone size: -
V gene: TRBV5-1
J gene: TRBJ1-4
D gene: -

CDR3 DNA: TGTGCCAGCAGCTCCCACGGATACGAGCAGTACTTC
CDR3 protein: CASSSHGYEQYF
clone size: -
V gene: TRBV7-9
J gene: TRBJ2-7
D gene: -

CDR3 DNA: TGTGCCAGCAGCACATCCCCCCAGGGGCACTCACCCCTCCACTTT
CDR3 protein: CASSTSPQGHSPLHF
clone size: -
V gene: TRBV28
J gene: TRBJ1-6
D gene: -

CDR3 DNA: TGCAGCGTTGGTGACAGGGCCTACGAGCAGTACTTC
CDR3 protein: CSVGDRAYEQYF
clone size: -
V gene: TRBV29-1
J gene: TRBJ2-7
D gene: TRBD1

CDR3 DNA: TGTGCCAGCAGCCTGGCCCAGAAGGGAACTGAAGCTTTCTTT
CDR3 protein: CASSLAQKGTEAFF
clone size: few
V gene: TRBV3-1
J gene: TRBJ1-1
D gene: -

CDR3 DNA: TGTGCCAGCAGTTACTCTTTTTTTAGGCCAGGACAGGGGGTTACTGAAGCTTTCTTT
CDR3 protein: CASSYSFFRPGQGVTEAFF
clone size: -
V gene: TRBV6-5
J gene: TRBJ1-1
D gene: TRBD1

CDR3 DNA: TGTGCCAGCAGCTTAGTAGCGGGAGGAGAGACCCAGTACTTC
CDR3 protein: CASSLVAGGETQYF
clone size: many
V gene: TRBV7-9
J gene: TRBJ2-5
D gene: TRBD2

CDR3 DNA: TGTGCCAGTAGTTCGGGAAATCAAGAGACCCAGTACTTC
CDR3 protein: CASSSGNQETQYF
clone size: -
V gene: TRBV19
J gene: TRBJ2-5
D gene: -

CDR3 DNA: TGTGCCAGCAGCTTAACGGCTAGCACAGATACGCAGTATTTT
CDR3 protein: CASSLTASTDTQYF
clone size: many
V gene: TRBV11-3
J gene: TRBJ2-3
D gene: -

CDR3 DNA: TGTGCCAGCAGCTTCGCCGGGACAGGGTATAGCTACGAGCAGTACTTC
CDR3 protein: CASSFAGTGYSYEQYF
clone size: -
V gene: TRBV7-2
J gene: TRBJ2-7
D gene: TRBD1

CDR3 DNA: TGTGCCAGTAGTTTCTCGAATACGCAGTATTTT
CDR3 protein: CASSFSNTQYF
clone size: -
V gene: TRBV19
J gene: TRBJ2-3
D gene: -

CDR3 DNA: TGTGCCAGCAGCTTAAATCGGTTCTCTGGGGCCAACGTCCTGACTTTC
CDR3 protein: CASSLNRFSGANVLTF
clone size: -
V gene: TRBV7-3
J gene: TRBJ2-6
D gene: -

CDR3 DNA: TGCAGCGTTGACTCCATACCTGAGCAGTTCTTC
CDR3 protein: CSVDSIPEQFF
clone size: many
V gene: TRBV29-1
J gene: TRBJ2-1
D gene: -

CDR3 DNA: TGTGCCAGCAGCTCCAGGCCGGCAGAGACCCAGTACTTC
CDR3 protein: CASSSRPAETQYF
clone size: -
V gene: TRBV5-6
J gene: TRBJ2-5
D gene: -

CDR3 DNA: TGTGCCAGCGTTTCCCCCGGGAGGGAGACCCAGTACTTC
CDR3 protein: CASVSPGRETQYF
clone size: -
V gene: TRBV28
J gene: TRBJ2-5
D gene: TRBD2

CDR3 DNA: TGTGCCAGCAGCTTACCGAATGAAAAACTGTTTTTT
CDR3 protein: CASSLPNEKLFF
clone size: few
V gene: TRBV28
J gene: TRBJ1-4
D gene: -

CDR3 DNA: TGTGCCAGTAGTATAGAAGGAGGGCCCAGGGAGACCCAGTACTTC
CDR3 protein: CASSIEGGPRETQYF
clone size: few
V gene: TRBV19
J gene: TRBJ2-5
D gene: -

CDR3 DNA: TGCGCCAGCAGCCAACCAGGACAGCCTTACAATGAGCAGTTCTTC
CDR3 protein: CASSQPGQPYNEQFF
clone size: -
V gene: TRBV4-3
J gene: TRBJ2-1
D gene: -

CDR3 DNA: TGTGCCAGCAGCCAAAGGGGATTTGAGCAGTTCTTC
CDR3 protein: CASSQRGFEQFF
clone size: many
V gene: TRBV3-1
J gene: TRBJ2-1
D gene: -

CDR3 DNA: TGTGCCAGCAGCTTAGGGCAGAGCACAGATACGCAGTATTTT
CDR3 protein: CASSLGQSTDTQYF
clone size: few
V gene: TRBV7-3
J gene: TRBJ2-3
D gene: -

CDR3 DNA: TGTGCCAGCTCGAGGGACGAGACCCAGTACTTC
CDR3 protein: CASSRDETQYF
clone size: few
V gene: TRBV18
J gene: TRBJ2-5
D gene: -

CDR3 DNA: TGTGCCAGCAGAGGACGAGTTTTGGGGGAGACCCAGTACTTC
CDR3 protein: CASRGRVLGETQYF
clone size: -
V gene: TRBV11-2
J gene: TRBJ2-5
D gene: -

CDR3 DNA: TGTGCCAGGGGGAAGGGGGCACAAGACAATGAGCAGTTCTTC
CDR3 protein: CARGKGAQDNEQFF
clone size: few
V gene: TRBV28
J gene: TRBJ2-1
D gene: TRBD1

CDR3 DNA: TGCGCCAGCAGCTCCCCTCGGGGACTAGCGGGAGATACGCAGTATTTT
CDR3 protein: CASSSPRGLAGDTQYF
clone size: -
V gene: TRBV5-1
J gene: TRBJ2-3
D gene: TRBD2

CDR3 DNA: TGTGCCAGCAGCTTAATAGGACGTAGCTCCTACAATGAGCAGATCTTC
CDR3 protein: CASSLIGRSSYNEQIF
clone size: -
V gene: TRBV7-9
J gene: TRBJ2-1
D gene: -

CDR3 DNA: TGTGCCAGCAGCAATCGACAGGGGACATTAGGCAATCAGCCCCAGCATTTT
CDR3 protein: CASSNRQGTLGNQPQHF
clone size: -
V gene: TRBV9
J gene: TRBJ1-5
D gene: TRBD1

CDR3 DNA: TGTGCCAGCAGCGAAAGGACTAATGAAAAACTGTTTTTT
CDR3 protein: CASSERTNEKLFF
clone size: few
V gene: TRBV7-9
J gene: TRBJ1-4
D gene: -

CDR3 DNA: TGTGCCAGCAACAGAAGGGACAGTAAACAAGAGACCCAGTACTTC
CDR3 protein: CASNRRDSKQETQYF
clone size: few
V gene: TRBV21-1
J gene: TRBJ2-5
D gene: -

CDR3 DNA: TGCAGCGTTGCCAGGGGAGTCAACAATGAGCAGTTCTTC
CDR3 protein: CSVARGVNNEQFF
clone size: -
V gene: TRBV29-1
J gene: TRBJ2-1
D gene: -

CDR3 DNA: TGTGCCAGCAGCTTACAGTCTGGGGCCAACGTCCTGTCTTTC
CDR3 protein: CASSLQSGANVLSF
clone size: -
V gene: TRBV7-2
J gene: TRBJ2-6
D gene: -

CDR3 DNA: TGTGCCAGCATCCGGGACAGGGGATCCTTAAACTATGGCTACACCTTC
CDR3 protein: CASIRDRGSLNYGYTF
clone size: few
V gene: TRBV7-2
J gene: TRBJ1-2
D gene: TRBD1

CDR3 DNA: TGTGCCAGCAGGGCCGGGACAACGAACACCGGGGAGCTGTTTTTT
CDR3 protein: CASRAGTTNTGELFF
clone size: few
V gene: TRBV7-2
J gene: TRBJ2-2
D gene: -

CDR3 DNA: TGTGCCAGCAGTTTTATTAGCGGGGGGAACCAAGAGACCCAGTACTTC
CDR3 protein: CASSFISGGNQETQYF
clone size: -
V gene: TRBV12-3/TRBV12-4
J gene: TRBJ2-5
D gene: TRBD2

CDR3 DNA: TGTGCCAGCAGTGCCAGGGCCGATGAAAAACTGTTTTTT
CDR3 protein: CASSARADEKLFF
clone size: -
V gene: TRBV6-1
J gene: TRBJ1-4
D gene: -

CDR3 DNA: TGTGCCAGCAGTTTAAAAGGACAGGGCTACACCGGGGAGCTGTTTTTT
CDR3 protein: CASSLKGQGYTGELFF
clone size: -
V gene: TRBV27
J gene: TRBJ2-2
D gene: TRBD1

CDR3 DNA: TGTGCCAGCAGCGTAGCTCTGAACACTGAAGCTTTCTTT
CDR3 protein: CASSVALNTEAFF
clone size: -
V gene: TRBV9
J gene: TRBJ1-1
D gene: -

CDR3 DNA: TGTGCCAGCAGCCCCGGACAGGCGGGCGGCTACACCTTC
CDR3 protein: CASSPGQAGGYTF
clone size: few
V gene: TRBV14
J gene: TRBJ1-2
D gene: TRBD1

CDR3 DNA: TGTGCCAGCTCACCAGGAGCCGGTGGGACGGTGAACACTGAAGCTTTCTTT
CDR3 protein: CASSPGAGGTVNTEAFF
clone size: -
V gene: TRBV18
J gene: TRBJ1-1
D gene: -

CDR3 DNA: TGCGCCAGCAGCCAAGAGCGAGGAGCAGGGTCGGTCGAGCAGTACTTC
CDR3 protein: CASSQERGAGSVEQYF
clone size: -
V gene: TRBV4-1
J gene: TRBJ2-7
D gene: -

CDR3 DNA: TGTGCCAGCAGTTTCTATATCCTAGTGATGGCAAATGAGCAGTTCTTC
CDR3 protein: CASSFYILVMANEQFF
clone size: few
V gene: TRBV28
J gene: TRBJ2-1
D gene: -

CDR3 DNA: TGTGCCAGCTCACCGGAGTTGGGGCGGAGAGATACGCAGTATTTT
CDR3 protein: CASSPELGRRDTQYF
clone size: once
V gene: TRBV18
J gene: TRBJ2-3
D gene: -

CDR3 DNA: TGCGCCAGCAGCTTGGAGGTGGGGGCCAACGTCCTGACTTTC
CDR3 protein: CASSLEVGANVLTF
clone size: -
V gene: TRBV5-1
J gene: TRBJ2-6
D gene: -

CDR3 DNA: TGCAGTGCTAGTTTTACGGACTCTGGAAACACCATATATTTT
CDR3 protein: CSASFTDSGNTIYF
clone size: -
V gene: TRBV20-1
J gene: TRBJ1-3
D gene: -

CDR3 DNA: TGTGCCAGCAGCTTATCCCGGGACAGGGGAAATTTCTATGGCTACACCTTC
CDR3 protein: CASSLSRDRGNFYGYTF
clone size: few
V gene: TRBV27
J gene: TRBJ1-2
D gene: TRBD1

CDR3 DNA: TGCGCCAGCAGCCAAGGAGATAGCGGCTACTACGAGCAGTACTTC
CDR3 protein: CASSQGDSGYYEQYF
clone size: few
V gene: TRBV4-1
J gene: TRBJ2-7
D gene: -